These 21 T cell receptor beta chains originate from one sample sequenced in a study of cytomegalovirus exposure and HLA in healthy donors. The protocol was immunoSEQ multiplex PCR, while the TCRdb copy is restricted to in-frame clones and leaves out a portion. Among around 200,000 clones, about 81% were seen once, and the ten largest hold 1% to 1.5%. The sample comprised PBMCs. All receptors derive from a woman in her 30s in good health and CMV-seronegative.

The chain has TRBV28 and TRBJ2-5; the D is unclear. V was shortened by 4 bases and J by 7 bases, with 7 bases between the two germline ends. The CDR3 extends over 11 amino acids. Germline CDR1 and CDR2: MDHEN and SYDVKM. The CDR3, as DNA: TGTGCCAGCAGTTCCACAAGGACCCAGTACTTC. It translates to CASSSTRTQYF.

CDR3 in amino acids: CAWRGTLRETQYF. CDR3 coding DNA: TGTGCCTGGAGGGGGACACTCCGAGAGACCCAGTACTTC. V gene TRBV30 combines with J gene TRBJ2-5; D might be TRBD1 (6 bases). Germline-derived CDR1 and CDR2 are GTSNPN and SVGIG (reference sequence). The CDR3 loop spans 13 amino acids. Trimming took off 3 bases at V and 4 bases at J, with 12 bases between the two ends. The complete variable domain, with remaining parts taken from reference TRBV30 and TRBJ2-5, reads SQTIHQWPATLVQPVGSPLSLECTVEGTSNPNLYWYRQAAGRGLQLLFYSVGIGQISSEVPQNLSASRPQDRQFILSSKKLLLSDSGFYLCAWRGTLRETQYFGPGTRLLVL.

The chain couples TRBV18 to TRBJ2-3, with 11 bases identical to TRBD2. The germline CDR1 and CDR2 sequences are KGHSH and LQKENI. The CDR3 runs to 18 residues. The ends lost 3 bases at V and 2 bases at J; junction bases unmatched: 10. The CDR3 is CASSPRLLAGGITDTQYF. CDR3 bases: TGTGCCAGCTCACCCCGATTGCTAGCGGGGGGAATCACAGATACGCAGTATTTT. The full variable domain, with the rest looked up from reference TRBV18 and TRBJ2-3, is NAGVMQNPRHLVRRRGQEARLRCSPMKGHSHVYWYRQLPEEGLKFMVYLQKENIIDESGMPKERFSAEFPKEGPSILRIQQVVRGDSAAYFCASSPRLLAGGITDTQYFGPGTRLTVL.

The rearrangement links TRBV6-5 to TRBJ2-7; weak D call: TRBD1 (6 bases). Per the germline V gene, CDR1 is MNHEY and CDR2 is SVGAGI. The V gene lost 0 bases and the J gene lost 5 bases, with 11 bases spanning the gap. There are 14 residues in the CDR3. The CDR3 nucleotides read TGTGCCAGCAGTTACTCGGACAGAAGTCACGAGCAGTACTTC. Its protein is CASSYSDRSHEQYF.

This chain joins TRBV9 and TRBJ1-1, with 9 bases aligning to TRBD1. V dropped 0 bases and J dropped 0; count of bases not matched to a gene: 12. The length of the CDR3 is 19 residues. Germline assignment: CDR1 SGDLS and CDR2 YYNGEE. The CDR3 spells CASSVAGVGTGFMNTEAFF. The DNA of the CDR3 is TGTGCCAGCAGCGTAGCTGGGGTAGGGACAGGGTTCATGAACACTGAAGCTTTCTTT.

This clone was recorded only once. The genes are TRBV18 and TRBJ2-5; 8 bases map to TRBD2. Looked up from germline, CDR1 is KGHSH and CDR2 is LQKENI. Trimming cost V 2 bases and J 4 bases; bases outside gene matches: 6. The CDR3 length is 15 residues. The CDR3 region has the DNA TGTGCCAGCTCACCAAGCTCACGGGAGGGAGAGACCCAGTACTTC. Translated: CASSPSSREGETQYF.

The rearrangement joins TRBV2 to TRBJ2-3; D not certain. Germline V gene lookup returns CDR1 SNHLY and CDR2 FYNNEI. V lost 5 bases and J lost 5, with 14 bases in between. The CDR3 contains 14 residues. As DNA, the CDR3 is TGTGCCAGCAGTCAGACACCCGCCGGAGATACGCAGTATTTT. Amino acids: CASSQTPAGDTQYF. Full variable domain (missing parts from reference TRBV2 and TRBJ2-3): EPEVTQTPSHQVTQMGQEVILRCVPISNHLYFYWYRQILGQKVEFLVSFYNNEISEKSEIFDDQFSVERPDGSNFTLKIRSTKLEDSAMYFCASSQTPAGDTQYFGPGTRLTVL.

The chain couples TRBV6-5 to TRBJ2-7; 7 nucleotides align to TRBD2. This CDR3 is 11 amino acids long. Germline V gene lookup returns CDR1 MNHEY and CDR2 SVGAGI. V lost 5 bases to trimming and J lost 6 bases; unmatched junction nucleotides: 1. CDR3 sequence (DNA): TGTGCCAGCAGTGGGGGGGGCGAGCAGTACTTC. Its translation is CASSGGGEQYF.

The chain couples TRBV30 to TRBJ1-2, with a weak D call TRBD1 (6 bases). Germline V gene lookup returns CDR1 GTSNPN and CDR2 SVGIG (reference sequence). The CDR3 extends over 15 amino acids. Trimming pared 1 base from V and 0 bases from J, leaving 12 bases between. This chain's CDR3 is CAWSETGYTNYGYTF. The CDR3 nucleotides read TGTGCCTGGAGTGAAACAGGGTATACTAACTATGGCTACACCTTC.

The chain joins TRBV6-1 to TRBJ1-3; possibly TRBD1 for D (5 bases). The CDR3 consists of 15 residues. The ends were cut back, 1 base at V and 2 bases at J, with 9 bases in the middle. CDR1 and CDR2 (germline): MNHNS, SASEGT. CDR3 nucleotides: TGTGCCAGCAGTGAAGGGGGCGCGACTGGAAACACCATATATTTT. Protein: CASSEGGATGNTIYF.

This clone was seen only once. As DNA, the CDR3 is TGTGCCAGTAGTATGAGGCGGGAATTCTATGGCTACACCTTC. This encodes CASSMRREFYGYTF. The chain links TRBV19 to TRBJ1-2, with D unresolved. This CDR3 has 14 amino acids. Looked up from germline, CDR1 is LNHDA and CDR2 is SQIVND (reference sequence). Trimming removed 3 bases from V and 4 bases from J, with 12 bases in between.

The CDR3 sequence: CASIWGPYEQYF. The CDR3 coding sequence is TGTGCCAGCATATGGGGCCCCTACGAGCAGTACTTC. The V gene is TRBV6-1, the J gene TRBJ2-7; possibly TRBD1 for D (5 bases). V lost 7 bases and J 2 bases, leaving 9 bases between the germline ends. The CDR3 spans 12 residues. CDR1 and CDR2 from the germline V gene are MNHNS and SASEGT.

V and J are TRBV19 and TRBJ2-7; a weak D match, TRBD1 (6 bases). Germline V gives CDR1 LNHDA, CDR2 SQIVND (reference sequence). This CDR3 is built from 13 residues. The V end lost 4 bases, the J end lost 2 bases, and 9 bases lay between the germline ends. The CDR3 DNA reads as TGTGCCAGTAGTAGGACAGCTACCTACGAGCAGTACTTC. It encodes CASSRTATYEQYF.

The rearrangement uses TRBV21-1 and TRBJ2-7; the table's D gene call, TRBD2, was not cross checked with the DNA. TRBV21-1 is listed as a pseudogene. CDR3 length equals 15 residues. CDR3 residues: CASSETSGGAYEQYF. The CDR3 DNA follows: TGTGCCAGCAGCGAAACTAGCGGGGGTGCCTACGAGCAGTACTTC.

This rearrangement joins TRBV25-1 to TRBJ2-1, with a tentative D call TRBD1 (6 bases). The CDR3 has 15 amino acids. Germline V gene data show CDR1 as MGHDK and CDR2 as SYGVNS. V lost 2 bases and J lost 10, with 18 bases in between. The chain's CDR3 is CASSEAKQQGIEQFF. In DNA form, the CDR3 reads TGTGCCAGCAGTGAAGCGAAACAGCAGGGGATAGAGCAGTTCTTC. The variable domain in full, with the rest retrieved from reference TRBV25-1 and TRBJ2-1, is EADIYQTPRYLVIGTGKKITLECSQTMGHDKMYWYQQDPGMELHLIHYSYGVNSTEKGDLSSESTVSRIRTEHFPLTLESARPSHTSQYLCASSEAKQQGIEQFFGPGTRLTVL.

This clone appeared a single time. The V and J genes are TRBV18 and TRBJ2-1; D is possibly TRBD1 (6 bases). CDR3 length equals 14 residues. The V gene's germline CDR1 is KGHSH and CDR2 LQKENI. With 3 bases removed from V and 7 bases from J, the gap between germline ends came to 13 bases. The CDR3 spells CASSPNARGNEQFF. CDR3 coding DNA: TGTGCCAGCTCACCGAATGCTAGGGGGAATGAGCAGTTCTTC.

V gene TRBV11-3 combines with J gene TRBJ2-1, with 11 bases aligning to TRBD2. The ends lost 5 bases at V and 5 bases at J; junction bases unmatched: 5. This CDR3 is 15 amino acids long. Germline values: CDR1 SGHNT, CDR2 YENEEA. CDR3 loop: CASSPTSGSNNEQFF. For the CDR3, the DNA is TGTGCCAGCAGCCCCACTAGCGGGAGCAACAATGAGCAGTTCTTC.

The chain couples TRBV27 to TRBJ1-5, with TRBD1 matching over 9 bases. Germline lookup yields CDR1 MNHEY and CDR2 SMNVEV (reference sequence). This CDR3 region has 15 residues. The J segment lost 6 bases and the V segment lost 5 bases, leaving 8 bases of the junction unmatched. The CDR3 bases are TGTGCCAGCAGTCCGGGGACAGGGAGTATTCAGCCCCAGCATTTT. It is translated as CASSPGTGSIQPQHF.

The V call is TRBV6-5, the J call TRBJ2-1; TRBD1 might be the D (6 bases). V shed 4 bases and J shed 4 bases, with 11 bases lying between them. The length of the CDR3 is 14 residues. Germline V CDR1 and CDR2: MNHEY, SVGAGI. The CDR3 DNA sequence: TGTGCCAGCAGTTCGGGACATATGTACAATGAGCAGTTCTTC. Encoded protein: CASSSGHMYNEQFF.

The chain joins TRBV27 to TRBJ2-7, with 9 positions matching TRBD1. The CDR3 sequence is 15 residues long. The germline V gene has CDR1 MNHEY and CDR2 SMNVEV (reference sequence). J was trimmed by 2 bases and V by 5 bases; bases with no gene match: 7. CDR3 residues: CASSPAGQGTYEQYF. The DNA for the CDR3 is TGTGCCAGCAGTCCAGCAGGACAGGGGACCTACGAGCAGTACTTC.

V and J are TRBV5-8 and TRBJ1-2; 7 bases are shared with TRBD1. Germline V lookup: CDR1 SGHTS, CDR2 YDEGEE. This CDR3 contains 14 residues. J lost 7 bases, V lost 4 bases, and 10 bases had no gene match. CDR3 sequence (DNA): TGTGCCAGCAGCCAGGACCCAAAGGGGGCTGGCTACACCTTC. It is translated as CASSQDPKGAGYTF.